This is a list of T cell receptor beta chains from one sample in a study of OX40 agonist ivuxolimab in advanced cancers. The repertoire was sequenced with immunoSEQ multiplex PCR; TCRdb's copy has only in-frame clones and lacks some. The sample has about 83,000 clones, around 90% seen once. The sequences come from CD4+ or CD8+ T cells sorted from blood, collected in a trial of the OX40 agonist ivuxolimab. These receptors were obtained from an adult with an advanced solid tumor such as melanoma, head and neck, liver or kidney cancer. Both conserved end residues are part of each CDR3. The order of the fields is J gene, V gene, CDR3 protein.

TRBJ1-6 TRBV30 CAWRDRGISPLHF
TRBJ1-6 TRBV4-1 CASSRTTYNSPLHF
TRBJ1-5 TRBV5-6 CASSLGGPNQPQHF
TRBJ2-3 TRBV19 CASSLAGGRGSTDTQYF
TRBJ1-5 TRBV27 CASSWDRNQPQHF
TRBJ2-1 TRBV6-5 CASSPAGYEQFF
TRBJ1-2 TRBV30 CAWSVGGGDGYTF
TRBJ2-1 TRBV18 CASSPDEAGNEQFF
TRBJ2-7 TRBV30 CAWSGGGSEQYF
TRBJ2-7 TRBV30 CAWIGLFGEKYEQYF
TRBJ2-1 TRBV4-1 CASSLLLAGNEQFF
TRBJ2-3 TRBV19 CASSLAPSQDTQYF
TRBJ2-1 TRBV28 CASSFGSPDEQFF
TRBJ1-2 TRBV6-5 CASSYSGGRDYGYTF
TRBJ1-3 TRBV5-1 CASSLESPGNTIYF
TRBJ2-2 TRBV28 CASSFPGTGNTGELFF
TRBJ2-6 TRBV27 CASSSRSGANVLTF
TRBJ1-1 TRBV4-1 CASSQVSVPRGRPDTEAFF
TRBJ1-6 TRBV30 CAWIPETGGYNSPLHF
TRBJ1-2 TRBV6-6 CASSYPPTGSYGYTF
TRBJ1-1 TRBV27 CASSLSRTGGTEAFF
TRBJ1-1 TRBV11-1 CASSVSEAAGYTEAFF
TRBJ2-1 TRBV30 CAWEIANEQFF
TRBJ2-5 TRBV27 CASSPNGETQYF
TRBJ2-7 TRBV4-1 CASSQDPAGTGVYEQYF
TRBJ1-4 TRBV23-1 CASNKHRIEKLFF
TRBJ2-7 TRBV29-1 CSVYSYEQYF
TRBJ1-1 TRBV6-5 CASSYGGTEAFF
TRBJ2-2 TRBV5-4 CASSFEGAGELFF
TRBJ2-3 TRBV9 CASSFNTDTQYF
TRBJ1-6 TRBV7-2 CASSLVGRVGSPLHF
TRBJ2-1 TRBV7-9 CASSLLAGGGNEQFF
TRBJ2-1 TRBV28 CASSFPGGHEQFF
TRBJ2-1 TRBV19 CASSLVGEVDEQFF
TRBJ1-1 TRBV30 CAWSLSTEAFF
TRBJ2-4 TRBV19 CASRSPPGNIQYF
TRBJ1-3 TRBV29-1 CSVASGRSGNTIYF
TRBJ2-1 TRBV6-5 CASSYPIGGSNEQFF
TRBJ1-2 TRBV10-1 CASSADGDSTYGYTF
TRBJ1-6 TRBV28 CASSLGSSYNSPLHF
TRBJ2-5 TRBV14 CASSQEQIHRDLLYQETQYF
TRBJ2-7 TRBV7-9 CASSVDPYEQYF
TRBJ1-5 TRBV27 CASSAIGTGNQPQHF
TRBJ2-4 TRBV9 CASSVEGGRASDIQYF
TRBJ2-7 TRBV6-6 CASSTRARLYEQYF
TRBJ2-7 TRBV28 CASSLAGGGYEQYF